The text below deals with one TCR beta chain. What it binds is not known. The sample is drawn from a study of vaccination effects on CD4 cells after COVID-19. Antigen-specific CD4+ T cells were expanded with viral peptide pools in the ViraFEST assay before sequencing. Cells that had been cultured for roughly 9 days were the source of isolated CD4+ T cells. Nucleocapsid antibody tests were negative, and the vaccine recipients had no prior SARS-CoV-2 infection. Only in-frame clones appear in the TCRdb table, and some are missing; sequencing was by immunoSEQ multiplex PCR. The table lists tens of thousands of clones, 70% to 85% of them singletons. With V trimmed by 4 bases and J by 1 base, 7 bases remained unmatched. The CDR3 consists of 16 residues. Germline V gives CDR1 SGHTS, CDR2 YDEGEE.

This chain joins TRBV5-8 and TRBJ2-1, with 8 bases fitting TRBD1. The specimen was CD4+ T cells from PBMCs cultured with HCoV-OC43 spike peptides, collected before COVID-19 vaccination. Subset reported: HCoV-OC43 spike overlapping peptide pool stimulation. The source of this sequence is a human donor who received a COVID-19 vaccine. The CDR3 DNA sequence: TGTGCCAGCAGCCCCGGACAGGGCGCGTCCTACAATGAGCAGTTCTTC. Residues: CASSPGQGASYNEQFF. Based on the CDR3 plus reference TRBV5-8 and TRBJ2-1, the full variable domain is EAGVTQSPTHLIKTRGQQATLRCSPISGHTSVYWYQQALGLGLQFLLWYDEGEERNRGNFPPRFSGRQFPNYSSELNVNALELEDSALYLCASSPGQGASYNEQFFGPGTRLTVL.